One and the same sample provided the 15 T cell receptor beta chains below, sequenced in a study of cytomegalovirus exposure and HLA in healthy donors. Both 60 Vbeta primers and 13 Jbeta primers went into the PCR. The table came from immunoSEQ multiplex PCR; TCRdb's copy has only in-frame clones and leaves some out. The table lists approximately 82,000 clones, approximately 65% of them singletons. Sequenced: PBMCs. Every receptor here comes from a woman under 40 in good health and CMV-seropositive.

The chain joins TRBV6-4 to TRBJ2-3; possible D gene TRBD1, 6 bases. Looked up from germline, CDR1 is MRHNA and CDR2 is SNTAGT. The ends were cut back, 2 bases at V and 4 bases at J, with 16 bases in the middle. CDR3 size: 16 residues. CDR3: CASSDTPGHRADTQYF. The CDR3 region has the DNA TGTGCCAGCAGTGACACACCGGGACACCGTGCAGATACGCAGTATTTT.

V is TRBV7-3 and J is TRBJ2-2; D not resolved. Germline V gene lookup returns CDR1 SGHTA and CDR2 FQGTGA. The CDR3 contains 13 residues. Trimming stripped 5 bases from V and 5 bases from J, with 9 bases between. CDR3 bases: TGTGCCAGCAGCCCCAGTCTGACCGGGGAGCTGTTTTTT. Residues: CASSPSLTGELFF.

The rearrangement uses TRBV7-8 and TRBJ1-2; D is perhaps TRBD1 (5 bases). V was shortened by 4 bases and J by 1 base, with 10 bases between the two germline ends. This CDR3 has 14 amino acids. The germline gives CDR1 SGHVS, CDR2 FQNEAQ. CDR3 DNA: TGTGCCAGCAGCTCCCCACAGGTTAACTATGGCTACACCTTC. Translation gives CASSSPQVNYGYTF.

CDR3: CASSHGGTGGIGGYTF. For the CDR3, the DNA is TGTGCCAGCAGCCATGGTGGGACAGGGGGTATCGGTGGCTACACCTTC. This chain joins TRBV28 and TRBJ1-2; the match to TRBD1 covers 11 bases. With 6 bases clipped from V and 7 bases from J, the junction kept 13 bases outside the gene matches. Germline values: CDR1 MDHEN, CDR2 SYDVKM. CDR3 size: 16 residues.

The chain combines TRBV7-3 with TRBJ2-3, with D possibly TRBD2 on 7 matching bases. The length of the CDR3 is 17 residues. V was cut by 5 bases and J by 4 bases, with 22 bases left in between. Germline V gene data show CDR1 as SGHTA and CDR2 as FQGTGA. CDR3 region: CASSPYVVGGAADTQYF. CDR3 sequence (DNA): TGTGCCAGCAGCCCCTATGTAGTGGGGGGGGCCGCAGATACGCAGTATTTT. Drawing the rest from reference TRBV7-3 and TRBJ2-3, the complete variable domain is GAGVSQTPSNKVTEKGKYVELRCDPISGHTALYWYRQSLGQGPEFLIYFQGTGAADDSGLPNDRFFAVRPEGSVSTLKIQRTERGDSAVYLCASSPYVVGGAADTQYFGPGTRLTVL.

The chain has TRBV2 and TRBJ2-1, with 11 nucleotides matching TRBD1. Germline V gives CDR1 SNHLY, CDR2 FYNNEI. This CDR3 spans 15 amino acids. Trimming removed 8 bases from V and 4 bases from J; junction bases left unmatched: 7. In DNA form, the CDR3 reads TGTGCCAGCGCCAGGGGGACAGGGGGATACAATGAGCAGTTCTTC. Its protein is CASARGTGGYNEQFF.

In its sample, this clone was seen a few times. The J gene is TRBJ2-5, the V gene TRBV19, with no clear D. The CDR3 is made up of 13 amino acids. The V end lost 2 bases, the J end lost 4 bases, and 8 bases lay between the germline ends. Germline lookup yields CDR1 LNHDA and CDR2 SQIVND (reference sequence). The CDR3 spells CASSITGPETQYF. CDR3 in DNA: TGTGCCAGTAGTATAACGGGTCCAGAGACCCAGTACTTC.

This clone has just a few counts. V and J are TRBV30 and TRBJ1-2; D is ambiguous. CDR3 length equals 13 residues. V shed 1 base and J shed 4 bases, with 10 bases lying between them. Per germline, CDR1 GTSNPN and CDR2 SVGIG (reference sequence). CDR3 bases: TGTGCCTGGAGTGGGGCGACAACCTATGGCTACACCTTC. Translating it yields CAWSGATTYGYTF.

CDR3 amino acids: CASSRQGAGGNQPQHF. As DNA, the CDR3 is TGTGCCAGCAGTCGACAGGGGGCGGGGGGCAATCAGCCCCAGCATTTT. The chain combines TRBV6-6 with TRBJ1-5; 10 nucleotides align to TRBD1. This CDR3 is built from 16 residues. V was clipped by 5 bases and J by 2 bases; unmatched bases: 6. Germline V gene data show CDR1 as MNHNY and CDR2 as SVGAGI (reference sequence).

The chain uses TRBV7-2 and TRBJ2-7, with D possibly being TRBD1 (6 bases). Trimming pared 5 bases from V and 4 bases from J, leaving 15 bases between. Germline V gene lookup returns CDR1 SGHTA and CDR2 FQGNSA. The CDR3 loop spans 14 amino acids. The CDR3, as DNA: TGTGCCAGCAGCCTCGGGACATCCATATACGAGCAGTACTTC. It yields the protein CASSLGTSIYEQYF.

Written as DNA, the CDR3 is TGTGCCAGCACTAGCGGGGGGCCTTGGCAGTTCTTC. The encoded protein is CASTSGGPWQFF. The chain carries TRBV27 and TRBJ2-1; TRBD2 agrees at 11 bases. With V trimmed by 7 bases and J by 12 bases, 5 bases remained unmatched. Germline V lookup: CDR1 MNHEY, CDR2 SMNVEV (reference sequence). The CDR3 loop spans 12 amino acids.

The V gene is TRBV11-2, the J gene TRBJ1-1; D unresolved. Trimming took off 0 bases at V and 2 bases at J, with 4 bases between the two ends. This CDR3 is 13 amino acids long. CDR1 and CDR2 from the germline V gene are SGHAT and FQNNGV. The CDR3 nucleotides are TGTGCCAGCAGCTTAGACACAAACACTGAAGCTTTCTTT. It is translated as CASSLDTNTEAFF.

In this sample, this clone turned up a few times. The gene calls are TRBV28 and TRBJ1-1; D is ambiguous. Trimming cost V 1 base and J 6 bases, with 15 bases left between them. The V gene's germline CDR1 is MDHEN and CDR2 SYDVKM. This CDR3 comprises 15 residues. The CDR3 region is CASSLSEGSDAEAFF. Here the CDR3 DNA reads TGTGCCAGCAGTTTATCCGAGGGATCGGACGCTGAAGCTTTCTTT.

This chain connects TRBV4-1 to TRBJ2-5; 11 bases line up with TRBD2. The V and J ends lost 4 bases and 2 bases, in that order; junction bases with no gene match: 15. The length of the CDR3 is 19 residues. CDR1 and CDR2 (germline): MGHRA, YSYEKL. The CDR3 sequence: CASSLARNGLAGGQETQYF. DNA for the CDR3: TGCGCCAGCAGCCTTGCAAGAAACGGTCTAGCGGGGGGACAAGAGACCCAGTACTTC.

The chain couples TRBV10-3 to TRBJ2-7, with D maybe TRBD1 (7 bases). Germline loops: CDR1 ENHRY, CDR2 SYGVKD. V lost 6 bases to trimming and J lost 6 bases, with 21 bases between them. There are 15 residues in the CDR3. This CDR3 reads CAIRSDRAQRAEQYF. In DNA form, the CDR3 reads TGTGCCATCAGGTCAGACAGGGCTCAGCGGGCCGAGCAGTACTTC.